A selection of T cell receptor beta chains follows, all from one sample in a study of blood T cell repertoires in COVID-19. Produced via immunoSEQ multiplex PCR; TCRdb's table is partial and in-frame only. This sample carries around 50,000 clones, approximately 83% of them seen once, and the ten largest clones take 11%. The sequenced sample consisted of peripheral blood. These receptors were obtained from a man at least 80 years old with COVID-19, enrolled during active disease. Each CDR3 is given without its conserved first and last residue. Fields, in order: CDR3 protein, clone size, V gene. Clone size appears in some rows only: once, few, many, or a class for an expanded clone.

ASTTGTSGGGNEQF	-	TRBV19
ASSLQGGTEAF	-	TRBV11-1
ASSYSSSGVREAF	few	TRBV6-5
ASSEQGANTGELF	-	TRBV2
ASSEGQAYGYT	-	TRBV10-2
ASSFKRTDTQY	-	TRBV27
ASSQPGQVYNTEAF	-	TRBV5-6
ASSQQRGGRDEQF	-	TRBV6-5
AISEAGQETQY	-	TRBV10-3
ASMRGQETEAF	-	TRBV3-1/TRBV3-2
ASSGVADGTGELF	-	TRBV2
ASSIRTGNTEAF	-	TRBV19
ASSWAGTGDEQY	-	TRBV5-1
ASTRTGEETQY	-	TRBV19
SAKENTQGGPEAF	-	TRBV29-1
ASSLASGTGGSPLH	-	TRBV7-2
ASSLSPTRGETQY	few	TRBV27
ASSLEQGGGNTIY	-	TRBV9
ASSTGGNQPQH	-	TRBV5-1
ASSPQGRHSYEQY	few	TRBV5-4
ASSQDWRGTYEQY	-	TRBV4-3
ASSKSQGYQPQH	-	TRBV6-5
ASSARTGQGNTEAF	-	TRBV2
ASSLRQGPEKLF	once	TRBV5-4
ASREQGGSYGYT	once	TRBV28
ALKGQGYNQPQH	few	TRBV6-5
ASSIVGQPNQPQH	-	TRBV19
SDRGDYNEQF	-	TRBV29-1
ASSLGGQGGQETQY	-	TRBV5-4
ASSLMQAGGLGNEQF	-	TRBV5-1
ASSVIQPQH	-	TRBV9
ASSYSGGGNQPQH	-	TRBV6-5
ASSFGQVNEKLF	-	TRBV19
ASSVGMSTEAF	-	TRBV9
ASSGPGQGGEKLF	-	TRBV5-4
ASSEERTGWNEQF	-	TRBV6-1
ASSSITGTGGNQPQH	-	TRBV27
SARPQGGTEAF	-	TRBV29-1
ASSEESSGYNEQF	-	TRBV6-4
ASSTPGTAVYT	once	TRBV28
ASRGTGGANTEAF	-	TRBV27
ASSVGGMNTEAF	-	TRBV9
ASSFRGRDEQF	-	TRBV11-3
ASSAQGKTNEKLF	-	TRBV11-2
ASSLAGDTQY	-	TRBV5-1
ASSPDRGRTGELF	once	TRBV27
ASSVRAGGLETQY	-	TRBV6-4
ASSSVRAPQETQY	once	TRBV13
AWPRGLTEGGYT	-	TRBV30
ASSEGGTAASYNEQF	-	TRBV10-1
ASSLSTKDTQY	-	TRBV11-1